Listed below are T cell receptor beta chains from one sample, sequenced in a study of blood T cell repertoires in COVID-19. The protocol was immunoSEQ multiplex PCR, while the TCRdb copy is restricted to in-frame clones and leaves out a portion. The table lists 450,000 to 500,000 clones, approximately 90% of them singletons. The specimen was PBMCs or T cells enriched from blood (not recorded which). The source of these receptors is a woman between 18 and 29 years old who had recovered from COVID-19. CDR3s include the opening cysteine and the closing phenylalanine or tryptophan. Each record gives: D gene, J gene, clone size, V gene, CDR3 protein, CDR3 DNA. A D gene is named only where the DNA matches it firmly. Some rows have no size entry. The others give once, few or many, or a class for an expanded clone.

D: -
J: TRBJ1-5
size: -
V: TRBV6-5
CDR3: CASMRSNNQPQHF
DNA: TGTGCCAGCATGAGAAGCAACAATCAGCCCCAGCATTTT

D: -
J: TRBJ2-3
size: -
V: TRBV5-1
CDR3: CASSLGQTTDTQYF
DNA: TGCGCCAGCAGCCTCGGACAGACAACAGATACGCAGTATTTT

D: -
J: TRBJ2-1
size: -
V: TRBV6-5
CDR3: CASSYSSSEQFF
DNA: TGTGCCAGCAGTTACTCGAGCTCCGAGCAGTTCTTC

D: -
J: TRBJ1-1
size: few
V: TRBV6-5
CDR3: CASSPGGLVTEAFF
DNA: TGTGCCAGCAGCCCCGGGGGGCTGGTCACTGAAGCTTTCTTT

D: -
J: TRBJ1-2
size: -
V: TRBV3-1/TRBV3-2
CDR3: CASSQMAVSYGYTF
DNA: TGTGCCAGCAGCCAAATGGCAGTCAGCTATGGCTACACCTTC

D: TRBD1
J: TRBJ1-2
size: -
V: TRBV6-5
CDR3: CASSPGTESYGYTF
DNA: TGTGCCAGCAGTCCCGGGACAGAATCATATGGCTACACCTTC

D: TRBD1
J: TRBJ1-6
size: -
V: TRBV9
CDR3: CASSSLDRVSNNSPLHF
DNA: TGTGCCAGCAGCTCCCTGGACAGGGTTTCGAATAATTCACCCCTCCACTTT

D: TRBD1
J: TRBJ1-1
size: -
V: TRBV7-8
CDR3: CASSSLHSGTANTEAFF
DNA: TGTGCCAGCAGCTCCCTACATTCCGGGACAGCGAACACTGAAGCTTTCTTT

D: -
J: TRBJ2-3
size: -
V: TRBV19
CDR3: CASSFTVPPDTQYF
DNA: TGTGCCAGTAGTTTCACAGTGCCCCCAGATACGCAGTATTTT

D: -
J: TRBJ1-2
size: -
V: TRBV19
CDR3: CASSIGEGPGDYGYTF
DNA: TGTGCCAGTAGTATTGGGGAGGGTCCTGGCGACTATGGCTACACCTTC

D: -
J: TRBJ2-5
size: -
V: TRBV19
CDR3: CASSTGGSAYGTQYF
DNA: TGTGCCAGTAGTACCGGGGGAAGTGCTTATGGGACCCAGTACTTC

D: -
J: TRBJ1-2
size: -
V: TRBV30
CDR3: CAWRVSGGEGYGYTF
DNA: TGTGCCTGGAGAGTGAGTGGAGGGGAGGGCTATGGCTACACCTTC

D: -
J: TRBJ2-5
size: once
V: TRBV27
CDR3: CASSLSLGRETQYF
DNA: TGTGCCAGCAGTTTATCATTGGGCCGAGAGACCCAGTACTTC

D: -
J: TRBJ1-1
size: few
V: TRBV9
CDR3: CASSVPGNTEAFF
DNA: TGTGCCAGCAGCGTTCCGGGGAACACTGAAGCTTTCTTT

D: -
J: TRBJ1-5
size: -
V: TRBV30
CDR3: CAWSEGNQPQHF
DNA: TGTGCCTGGAGTGAGGGGAATCAGCCCCAGCATTTT

D: -
J: TRBJ1-1
size: -
V: TRBV3-1/TRBV3-2
CDR3: CASSLGTNEAFF
DNA: TGTGCCAGCAGCCTCGGGACTAACGAAGCTTTCTTT

D: -
J: TRBJ2-7
size: -
V: TRBV7-9
CDR3: CASSLGGETYYEQYF
DNA: TGTGCCAGCAGCTTAGGGGGGGAGACCTATTACGAGCAGTACTTC

D: -
J: TRBJ1-6
size: -
V: TRBV15
CDR3: CATAPGRNSPLHF
DNA: TGTGCCACCGCCCCGGGGAGGAATTCACCCCTCCACTTT

D: TRBD1
J: TRBJ1-1
size: -
V: TRBV5-1
CDR3: CASSNTGTENTEAFF
DNA: TGCGCCAGCAGCAATACCGGGACAGAGAACACTGAAGCTTTCTTT

D: TRBD1
J: TRBJ1-2
size: -
V: TRBV28
CDR3: CASSEDRNYGYTF
DNA: TGTGCCAGCAGTGAGGACAGGAACTATGGCTACACCTTC

D: TRBD1
J: TRBJ2-6
size: -
V: TRBV4-1
CDR3: CASSHPRDRQNSGANVLTF
DNA: TGCGCCAGCAGCCATCCCCGGGACAGGCAAAACTCTGGGGCCAACGTCCTGACTTTC

D: TRBD2
J: TRBJ2-7
size: -
V: TRBV6-6
CDR3: CASSPKLSGGGEQYF
DNA: TGTGCCAGCAGTCCCAAACTTAGCGGGGGCGGGGAGCAGTACTTC

D: TRBD1
J: TRBJ1-5
size: few
V: TRBV6-1
CDR3: CASSEVGGNSQPQHF
DNA: TGTGCCAGCAGTGAAGTAGGGGGCAATAGTCAGCCCCAGCATTTT

D: -
J: TRBJ1-1
size: -
V: TRBV10-3
CDR3: CAIRDRLYTEAFF
DNA: TGTGCCATCAGGGACAGACTTTACACTGAAGCTTTCTTT

D: -
J: TRBJ1-2
size: -
V: TRBV9
CDR3: CASSAPGENYGYTF
DNA: TGTGCCAGCAGCGCCCCAGGGGAGAACTATGGCTACACCTTC

D: -
J: TRBJ1-5
size: -
V: TRBV23-1
CDR3: CASSQSRILKTGIQPQHF
DNA: TGCGCCAGCAGTCAATCTCGGATCTTAAAAACCGGGATTCAGCCCCAGCATTTT

D: -
J: TRBJ1-1
size: -
V: TRBV5-1
CDR3: CASSFTPLTGYTEAFF
DNA: TGCGCCAGCAGCTTTACCCCCCTAACAGGGTACACTGAAGCTTTCTTT

D: -
J: TRBJ1-1
size: -
V: TRBV2
CDR3: CASSERPGGTEAFF
DNA: TGTGCCAGCAGTGAGAGACCCGGAGGGACTGAAGCTTTCTTT

D: -
J: TRBJ2-7
size: -
V: TRBV6-5
CDR3: CASSYKGAEQYF
DNA: TGTGCCAGCAGTTACAAAGGGGCCGAGCAGTACTTC

D: -
J: TRBJ2-7
size: -
V: TRBV2
CDR3: CASSEQGSSYEQYF
DNA: TGTGCCAGCAGTGAACAGGGCAGCTCCTACGAGCAGTACTTC

D: -
J: TRBJ2-5
size: -
V: TRBV11-2
CDR3: CASSFRGGETQYF
DNA: TGTGCCAGCAGCTTCAGGGGTGGGGAGACCCAGTACTTC

D: TRBD2
J: TRBJ2-1
size: -
V: TRBV13
CDR3: CASSIHSGVNEQFF
DNA: TGTGCCAGCAGCATCCATAGCGGGGTAAATGAGCAGTTCTTC

D: -
J: TRBJ2-1
size: -
V: TRBV3-1/TRBV3-2
CDR3: CASSQDYTGGRARVF
DNA: TGTGCCAGCAGCCAAGATTACACAGGGGGGAGGGCTAGGGTCTTC

D: TRBD2
J: TRBJ2-1
size: -
V: TRBV3-1/TRBV3-2
CDR3: CASSQGTSGGASEFF
DNA: TGTGCCAGCAGCCAGGGGACTAGCGGGGGGGCCAGCGAGTTCTTC

D: -
J: TRBJ1-6
size: -
V: TRBV11-2
CDR3: CASTPGNSDSPLHF
DNA: TGTGCCAGCACCCCAGGGAATTCTGATTCACCCCTCCACTTT

D: -
J: TRBJ2-2
size: few
V: TRBV2
CDR3: CASSPPREAGGELFF
DNA: TGTGCCAGCAGTCCCCCCAGGGAGGCTGGCGGGGAGCTGTTTTTT

D: TRBD2
J: TRBJ2-1
size: -
V: TRBV4-1
CDR3: CASSQAGGGGALNEQFF
DNA: TGCGCCAGCAGCCAGGCCGGGGGCGGGGGGGCCCTAAATGAGCAGTTCTTC

D: TRBD1
J: TRBJ2-5
size: -
V: TRBV4-1
CDR3: CASSQPGQAGGETQYF
DNA: TGCGCCAGCAGCCAGCCGGGACAGGCCGGAGGAGAGACCCAGTACTTC

D: -
J: TRBJ1-1
size: -
V: TRBV30
CDR3: CAWSALIQGGAEAFF
DNA: TGTGCCTGGAGTGCCCTGATACAGGGTGGGGCTGAAGCTTTCTTT

D: TRBD2
J: TRBJ2-1
size: -
V: TRBV12-5
CDR3: CASGPGLEGNEQFF
DNA: TGTGCTAGTGGTCCTGGACTAGAGGGGAATGAGCAGTTCTTC

D: TRBD1
J: TRBJ1-1
size: -
V: TRBV19
CDR3: CASSAIAGTGNTEAFF
DNA: TGTGCCAGTAGTGCCATTGCCGGGACAGGGAACACTGAAGCTTTCTTT

D: -
J: TRBJ2-1
size: -
V: TRBV2
CDR3: CASIKESLAEGYEQFF
DNA: TGTGCCAGCATTAAGGAATCGCTAGCTGAAGGCTATGAGCAGTTCTTC

D: -
J: TRBJ1-1
size: few
V: TRBV5-5
CDR3: CASSSLWARNTEAFF
DNA: TGTGCCAGCAGCTCCTTGTGGGCGAGGAACACTGAAGCTTTCTTT